One sample yielded the 18 T cell receptor beta chains listed below, sequenced in a study of cytomegalovirus exposure and HLA in healthy donors. Amplification used 60 Vbeta primers and 13 Jbeta primers. The assay was immunoSEQ multiplex PCR, and TCRdb's table has in-frame clones only and misses some. The profile covers about 140,000 clones, with 70% to 90% appearing a single time and around 4.5% taken by the ten largest. The sample consisted of PBMCs. The receptors originated from a woman aged 40 to 49 in good health and CMV-seropositive.

CDR3 sequence reads: CASSSTTGGEQYF. For the CDR3, the DNA is TGTGCCAGCAGCTCTACGACAGGGGGGGAGCAGTACTTC. The chain links TRBV7-6 to TRBJ2-7, with 9 positions matching TRBD1. J was trimmed by 7 bases and V by 4 bases; bases with no gene match: 5. Per germline, CDR1 SGHVS and CDR2 FNYEAQ. The CDR3 contains 13 residues.

V gene TRBV15 combines with J gene TRBJ2-2, with D perhaps TRBD2 (7 bases). Germline values: CDR1 LNHNV, CDR2 YYDKDF (reference sequence). The CDR3 spans 16 residues. V was cut by 2 bases and J by 5 bases, with 15 bases left in between. The CDR3 nucleotides read TGTGCCACCAGCAGACCGGGGGAGGGGGGAACCGGGGAGCTGTTTTTT. Translation gives CATSRPGEGGTGELFF.

This chain connects TRBV5-6 to TRBJ2-7; TRBD1 matches 11 bases. The CDR3 covers 15 residues. The junction had 5 bases not matched to a gene; V was cut back by 2 bases and J by 4 bases. CDR1 SGHDT and CDR2 YYEEEE come from the germline V gene. CDR3 DNA: TGTGCCAGCAGCTTTTCCGGGACAGGGGGTTACGAGCAGTACTTC. Translated, it gives CASSFSGTGGYEQYF.

This chain uses TRBV5-8 with TRBJ2-3, with D possibly being TRBD1 (6 bases). Germline V CDR1 and CDR2: SGHTS, YDEGEE. The CDR3 contains 18 residues. The germline V and J ends were trimmed by 0 bases and 0 bases, with 17 bases remaining between them. In nucleotides, the CDR3 is TGTGCCAGCAGCTTGGGTCCCGGGACAAGTACTAGCACAGATACGCAGTATTTT. Amino acid sequence: CASSLGPGTSTSTDTQYF.

This clone appeared once. This sequence joins TRBV11-2 and TRBJ2-3, with 8 nucleotides matching TRBD1. Germline assignment: CDR1 SGHAT and CDR2 FQNNGV. V lost 8 bases, J lost 0 bases, and 7 bases stayed unmatched. The CDR3 runs 15 residues. CDR3 residues: CASSTGAYSTDTQYF. The DNA for the CDR3 is TGTGCCAGCTCGACAGGGGCCTATAGCACAGATACGCAGTATTTT.

Remarks on this clone: At one end the junction does not follow the germline gene, possibly because of a read error. The V and J genes are TRBV7-7 and TRBJ2-7; 9 bases line up with TRBD1. The CDR3 totals 14 residues. From germline, CDR1 is SSHAT and CDR2 FNYEAQ (reference sequence). The CDR3 DNA reads TGTGCTAGCAGCCCCGGGACAGGGATGAGCGAGCAGTACTTC. It translates to CASSPGTGMSEQYF. Looking up the rest from reference TRBV7-7 and TRBJ2-7 gives the full variable domain: GAGVSQSPRYKVTKRGQDVTLRCDPISSHATLYWYQQALGQGPEFLTYFNYEAQPDKSGLPSDRFSAERPEGSISTLTIQRTEQRDSAMYRCASSPGTGMSEQYFGPGTRLTVT.

About this clone itself: The likely explanation is a read error, given a far larger clone one base away. The genes are TRBV5-4 and TRBJ2-1; no definite D call. V lost 5 bases and J lost 5, with 23 bases in between. This CDR3 is 17 amino acids long. The germline V gene encodes CDR1 SGHNT and CDR2 YYREEE (reference sequence). Here the CDR3 reads CASSVAPEFPSNNEQFF. CDR3 in DNA: TGTGCCAGCAGTGTTGCCCCTGAGTTTCCTTCCAACAATGAGCAGTTCTTC.

The genes are TRBV19 and TRBJ2-7; maybe TRBD2 (6 bases). Germline V gene sequence: CDR1 LNHDA, CDR2 SQIVND (reference sequence). The CDR3 is 13 residues long. The CDR3 reads CASGEYEAGEQYF. DNA of the CDR3: TGTGCATCGGGGGAATACGAGGCTGGGGAGCAGTACTTC.

This chain links TRBV9 with TRBJ1-2, with D perhaps matching TRBD1 (6 bases). Per germline, CDR1 SGDLS and CDR2 YYNGEE. This CDR3 comprises 14 residues. V was shortened by 4 bases and J by 4 bases, with 14 bases between the two germline ends. The CDR3 DNA reads as TGTGCCAGCAGCCCCGACAGGTCACTCTATGGCTACACCTTC. Protein sequence: CASSPDRSLYGYTF.

V usage is TRBV7-8 and J usage is TRBJ1-2, with D possibly TRBD1 on 5 matching bases. The CDR3 is made up of 13 amino acids. The germline CDR1 and CDR2 sequences are SGHVS and FQNEAQ. Trimming left V 0 bases short and J 8 bases short, with 10 bases between. Here the CDR3 DNA reads TGTGCCAGCAGCTTAGCTCAGGGTAAAGGCTACACCTTC. It specifies CASSLAQGKGYTF.

This rearrangement joins TRBV27 to TRBJ2-3; 7 bases agree with TRBD2. CDR1 MNHEY and CDR2 SMNVEV come from the germline V gene (reference sequence). V shed 5 bases and J 2 bases; nucleotides not matched to a gene: 13. This CDR3 has 17 amino acids. The CDR3 reads CASSANLLALNTDTQYF. DNA for the CDR3: TGTGCCAGCAGTGCGAACCTACTAGCGCTAAACACAGATACGCAGTATTTT.

The chain is built from TRBV7-8 and TRBJ2-7; 8 nucleotides line up with TRBD2. Germline lookup yields CDR1 SGHVS and CDR2 FQNEAQ. The CDR3 is 16 amino acids. J gave up 4 bases and V 5 bases, and 13 bases lay outside the gene matches. This CDR3 reads CASSPSVGGGMYEQYF. CDR3 bases: TGTGCCAGCAGCCCGTCCGTGGGCGGGGGGATGTACGAGCAGTACTTC.

The J gene is TRBJ1-3, the V gene TRBV7-2, with D possibly being TRBD1 (6 bases). CDR3 length: 15 residues. V lost 2 bases and J 4 bases, leaving 12 bases between the germline ends. Germline lookup yields CDR1 SGHTA and CDR2 FQGNSA. The CDR3 DNA reads TGTGCCAGCAGCTTAAGGGGGTCCTCGGGAAACACCATATATTTT. Translation gives CASSLRGSSGNTIYF.

V and J are TRBV7-9 and TRBJ2-2; 8 bases agree with TRBD2. V was clipped by 6 bases and J by 4 bases; unmatched bases: 7. The CDR3 sequence is 15 residues long. Germline assignment: CDR1 SEHNR and CDR2 FQNEAQ (reference sequence). CDR3 coding DNA: TGTGCCAGCAGGATAGCGGGGAGGGGCACCGGGGAGCTGTTTTTT. Translated: CASRIAGRGTGELFF.

The genes are TRBV7-9 and TRBJ1-2; D not resolved. The CDR3 has 11 residues. The germline V gene encodes CDR1 SEHNR and CDR2 FQNEAQ (reference sequence). Trimming cost V 5 bases and J 7 bases, with 8 bases left between them. The CDR3 protein is CASSDGPGYTF. For the CDR3, the DNA is TGTGCCAGCAGCGATGGCCCTGGCTACACCTTC. Complete variable domain (other parts from reference TRBV7-9 and TRBJ1-2): DTGVSQNPRHKITKRGQNVTFRCDPISEHNRLYWYRQTLGQGPEFLTYFQNEAQLEKSRLLSDRFSAERPKGSFSTLEIQRTEQGDSAMYLCASSDGPGYTFGSGTRLTVV.

The rearrangement links TRBV7-2 to TRBJ1-1; 7 bases line up with TRBD1. V dropped 5 bases and J dropped 4; count of bases not matched to a gene: 13. From germline, CDR1 is SGHTA and CDR2 FQGNSA. The CDR3 spans 16 residues. CDR3 amino acids: CASSADRAMSGTEAFF. CDR3 in DNA: TGTGCCAGCAGCGCCGACAGGGCGATGTCGGGCACTGAAGCTTTCTTT.

The J gene is TRBJ1-5, the V gene TRBV5-6; TRBD1 might be the D (6 bases). The germline V and J ends were trimmed by 4 bases and 0 bases, with 11 bases remaining between them. The germline V gene has CDR1 SGHDT and CDR2 YYEEEE. The CDR3 runs to 15 residues. The CDR3 region has the DNA TGTGCCAGCAGCCGTGGACAGTATAGCAATCAGCCCCAGCATTTT. Protein sequence: CASSRGQYSNQPQHF. Full variable domain (outside the CDR3, taken from reference TRBV5-6 and TRBJ1-5): DAGVTQSPTHLIKTRGQQVTLRCSPKSGHDTVSWYQQALGQGPQFIFQYYEEEERQRGNFPDRFSGHQFPNYSSELNVNALLLGDSALYLCASSRGQYSNQPQHFGDGTRLSIL.

This clone was counted once. This chain links TRBV18 with TRBJ2-5; D is undetermined. The length of the CDR3 is 11 residues. Germline CDR1 reads KGHSH; CDR2 reads LQKENI. V was shortened by 4 bases and J by 4 bases, with 4 bases between the two germline ends. The CDR3 sequence is CASSLGETQYF. CDR3 coding DNA: TGTGCCAGCTCACTCGGAGAGACCCAGTACTTC.